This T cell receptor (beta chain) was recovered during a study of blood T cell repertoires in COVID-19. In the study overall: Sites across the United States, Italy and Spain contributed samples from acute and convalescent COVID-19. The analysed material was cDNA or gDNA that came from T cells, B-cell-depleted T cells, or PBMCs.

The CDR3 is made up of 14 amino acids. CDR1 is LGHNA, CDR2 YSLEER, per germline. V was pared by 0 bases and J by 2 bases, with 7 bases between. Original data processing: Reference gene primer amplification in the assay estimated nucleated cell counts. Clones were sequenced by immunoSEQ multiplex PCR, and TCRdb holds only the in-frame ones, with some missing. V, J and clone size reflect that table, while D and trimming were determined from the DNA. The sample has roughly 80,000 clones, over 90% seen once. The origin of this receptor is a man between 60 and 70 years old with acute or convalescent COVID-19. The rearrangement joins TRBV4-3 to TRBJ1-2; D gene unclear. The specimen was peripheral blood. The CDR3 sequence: CASSQDDRNYGYTF. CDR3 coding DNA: TGCGCCAGCAGCCAAGATGATAGAAACTATGGCTACACCTTC.